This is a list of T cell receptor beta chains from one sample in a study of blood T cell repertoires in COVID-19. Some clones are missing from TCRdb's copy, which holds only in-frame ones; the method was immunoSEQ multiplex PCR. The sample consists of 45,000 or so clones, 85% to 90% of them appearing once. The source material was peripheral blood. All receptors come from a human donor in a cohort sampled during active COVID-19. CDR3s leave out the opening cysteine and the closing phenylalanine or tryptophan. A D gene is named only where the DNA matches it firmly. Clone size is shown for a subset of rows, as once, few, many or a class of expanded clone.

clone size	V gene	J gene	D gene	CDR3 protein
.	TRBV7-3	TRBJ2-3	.	ASSPGAGTSRDTQY
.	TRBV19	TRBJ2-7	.	ASSIGEVGAYEQY
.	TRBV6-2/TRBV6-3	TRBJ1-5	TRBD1	ASSYRRGPNQPQH
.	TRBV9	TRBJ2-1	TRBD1	ASSGGTGVQNEQF
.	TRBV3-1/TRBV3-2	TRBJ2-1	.	ASSARGAARSSYNEQF
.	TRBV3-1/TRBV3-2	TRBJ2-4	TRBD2	ASSQVLAGGANIQY
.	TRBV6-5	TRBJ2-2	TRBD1	ASRPTGTGELF
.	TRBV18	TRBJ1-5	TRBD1	ASSPTGDRPQH
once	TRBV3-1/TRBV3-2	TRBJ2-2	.	ASTQDSPRTGELF
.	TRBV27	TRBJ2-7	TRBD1	ASSYGQGVSYEQY